This TCR beta chain is from a study of tumor-infiltrating lymphocytes in primary liver carcinoma. Study overall: Staging placed the tumors at T1-T3 N0M0, and they measured roughly 4 to 10 cm across.

As regards this clonotype: Its antigen is not identified.

The roughly 19-33 mg bulk tissue piece was not sorted before simultaneous RNA and DNA extraction. The researchers produced TCR beta cDNA from 500 to 550 ng total RNA with a constant-region primer. Three nested multiplex PCR rounds, a slightly modified ARM-PCR, produced the libraries for TCR beta. TCRdb itself ran the multiplex PCR reads through MiXCR, one entry per CDR3 protein. The sample lists some 87,000 distinct CDR3 sequences, less than 70% occurring once. Study-wide results and limits: Lesser overlap characterized tumor-adjacent and tumor-blood pairs relative to tumor region pairs.

The TCR originated in a man in his forties or fifties with primary liver carcinoma and hepatitis B virus infection. Sequenced material: tumor-adjacent normal liver tissue.

The CDR3, as DNA: TGCAGCGTTCGGACTAGCGGTAACACCGGGGACTTGTTTTTT. Translating gives CSVRTSGNTGDLFF. The V gene is TRBV29-1, the J gene TRBJ2-2, with TRBD2 matching 10 bases. Per the germline V gene, CDR1 is SQVTM and CDR2 is ANQGSEA. The CDR3 covers 14 residues. V trimming: 5 bases; J trimming: 15 bases; junction bases outside the gene matches: 15.